The 32 T cell receptor beta chains given below trace back to one sample, sequenced in a study of blood T cell repertoires in COVID-19. Using immunoSEQ multiplex PCR, the repertoire was profiled, and TCRdb retains in-frame clones only, with some absent. This table has roughly 200,000 clones, roughly 90% appearing once. The sample consisted of peripheral blood. The receptors originated from a man in his fifties or sixties with acute or convalescent COVID-19.

The chain carries TRBV30 and TRBJ1-5; D is uncertain. The germline V gene has CDR1 GTSNPN and CDR2 SVGIG (reference sequence). This CDR3 is built from 13 residues. Trimming took 1 base from V and 0 from J, leaving 4 bases between them. CDR3 region: CAWSAYSNQPQHF. The DNA for the CDR3 is TGTGCCTGGAGTGCCTATAGCAATCAGCCCCAGCATTTT.

V is TRBV2 and J is TRBJ2-1, with 7 bases lining up with TRBD2. The ends lost 7 bases at V and 7 bases at J; junction bases unmatched: 7. The CDR3 runs to 13 residues. The germline CDR1 and CDR2 sequences are SNHLY and FYNNEI. The DNA of the CDR3 is TGTGCCAGCAATGGCGGGGGACTTAATGAGCAGTTCTTC. It specifies CASNGGGLNEQFF.

This sequence joins TRBV28 and TRBJ2-3, with 8 bases identical to TRBD2. Germline V gene lookup returns CDR1 MDHEN and CDR2 SYDVKM. There are 17 residues in the CDR3. V lost 5 bases, J lost 0 bases, and 10 bases stayed unmatched. Written as DNA, the CDR3 is TGTGCCAGCAGTCCAGCGGGAGCCGGTTCTAGCACAGATACGCAGTATTTT. Encoded protein: CASSPAGAGSSTDTQYF.

The chain recombines TRBV3-1 (or the pseudogene TRBV3-2) with TRBJ1-5; D may be TRBD1 (5 bases). The length of the CDR3 is 15 residues. CDR1 and CDR2 from the germline V gene are LGHDT and YNNKEL (reference sequence). V gave up 4 bases and J gave up 0 bases, with 10 bases separating them. The CDR3 bases are TGTGCCAGCAGCCTCGACAGCACTAGCAATCAGCCCCAGCATTTT. Translation gives CASSLDSTSNQPQHF.

This chain uses TRBV4-1 with TRBJ2-1, with unresolved D. This CDR3 is built from 16 residues. Germline values: CDR1 MGHRA, CDR2 YSYEKL. Trimming left V 0 bases short and J 5 bases short, with 14 bases between. The CDR3 DNA is TGCGCCAGCAGCCAAGATTGGTTCGGAACTAACAATGAGCAGTTCTTC. It codes for CASSQDWFGTNNEQFF.

This sequence joins TRBV7-2 and TRBJ1-5; D might be TRBD1 (5 bases). The CDR3 is 14 amino acids. V was clipped by 5 bases and J by 0 bases, with 8 bases between them. Germline loops: CDR1 SGHTA, CDR2 FQGNSA. For the CDR3, the DNA is TGTGCCAGCAGCCCAGGGTATAGCAATCAGCCCCAGCATTTT. This gives the protein CASSPGYSNQPQHF.

The J gene is TRBJ1-4, the V gene TRBV11-2; D remains ambiguous. The CDR3 has 15 residues. Germline CDR1 and CDR2: SGHAT and FQNNGV. V was shortened by 3 bases and J by 8 bases, with 16 bases between the two germline ends. This CDR3 reads CASSFRIGVGEKLFF. In DNA form, the CDR3 reads TGTGCCAGCAGCTTTCGGATCGGGGTCGGGGAAAAACTGTTTTTT.

The V call is TRBV9, the J call TRBJ1-5, with a weak D call TRBD1 (5 bases). Germline CDR1 is SGDLS and CDR2 is YYNGEE. The CDR3 covers 13 residues. V gave up 4 bases and J gave up 4 bases, with 9 bases separating them. CDR3 region: CASSQGENQPQHF. The CDR3 DNA reads TGTGCCAGCAGCCAAGGGGAAAATCAGCCCCAGCATTTT.

V and J are TRBV6-2 or TRBV6-3 and TRBJ2-3; 8 bases match TRBD2. Trimming took 2 bases from V and 8 from J; bases not matched to a gene: 6. CDR1 and CDR2 from the germline V gene are MNHEY and SVGEGT. The CDR3 runs to 14 residues. The CDR3 DNA reads TGTGCCAGCAGTTACGACGGGGGGGCCGTTACGCAGTATTTT. Amino acids: CASSYDGGAVTQYF.

This sequence joins TRBV30 and TRBJ1-6; no firm D call. CDR1 is GTSNPN, CDR2 SVGIG, per germline (reference sequence). V shed 2 bases and J shed 10 bases, with 21 bases lying between them. The CDR3 extends over 16 amino acids. CDR3: CAWSTSRGATGSPLHF. In nucleotides, the CDR3 is TGTGCCTGGAGTACCTCCCGGGGAGCAACGGGATCACCCCTCCACTTT.

V and J are TRBV7-9 and TRBJ2-2, with 11 bases that match TRBD1. J gave up 7 bases and V 3 bases, and 7 bases lay outside the gene matches. The CDR3 is made up of 16 amino acids. The germline CDR1 and CDR2 sequences are SEHNR and FQNEAQ (reference sequence). CDR3 sequence (DNA): TGTGCCAGCAGCTTCCCGGGACAGGGGGTTGGCGGGGAGCTGTTTTTT. This encodes CASSFPGQGVGGELFF. The full variable domain, in which reference TRBV7-9 and TRBJ2-2 provide the parts outside the CDR3, is DTGVSQNPRHKITKRGQNVTFRCDPISEHNRLYWYRQTLGQGPEFLTYFQNEAQLEKSRLLSDRFSAERPKGSFSTLEIQRTEQGDSAMYLCASSFPGQGVGGELFFGEGSRLTVL.

There are a few counts of this clone. The chain joins TRBV28 to TRBJ1-5; 9 nucleotides agree with TRBD1. The ends lost 5 bases at V and 7 bases at J; junction bases unmatched: 9. CDR3 size: 15 residues. The germline V gene has CDR1 MDHEN and CDR2 SYDVKM. CDR3 residues: CASSTPGQGGQPQHF. In DNA, the CDR3 is TGTGCCAGCAGTACCCCGGGACAGGGAGGCCAGCCCCAGCATTTT.

The chain couples TRBV28 to TRBJ1-5; no reliable D call. CDR3 size: 12 residues. CDR1 MDHEN and CDR2 SYDVKM come from the germline V gene. Trimming cost V 4 bases and J 6 bases, with 7 bases left between them. The DNA of the CDR3 is TGTGCCAGCAGTTCGAGGGTTCAGCCCCAGCATTTT. Its translation: CASSSRVQPQHF.

V gene TRBV11-1 combines with J gene TRBJ2-7; 10 nucleotides match TRBD2. Germline-derived CDR1 and CDR2 are SGHAT and FQDESV (reference sequence). The V and J ends lost 4 bases and 6 bases, in that order; junction bases with no gene match: 6. The CDR3 sequence is 14 residues long. CDR3: CASSSSSGRIEQYF. CDR3 in DNA: TGTGCCAGCAGCTCGTCTAGCGGGAGAATCGAGCAGTACTTC.

This CDR3 is CASSPQRGGVKNIQYF. In DNA, the CDR3 is TGTGCCAGCAGCCCACAGCGGGGGGGTGTCAAAAACATTCAGTACTTC. V usage is TRBV7-2 and J usage is TRBJ2-4; 10 nucleotides match TRBD2. V lost 5 bases, J lost 3 bases, and 7 bases stayed unmatched. The length of the CDR3 is 16 residues. Germline CDR1 and CDR2: SGHTA and FQGNSA.

V and J are TRBV7-9 and TRBJ2-1; tentatively, D is TRBD2 (5 bases). The CDR3 covers 12 residues. Germline V gene data show CDR1 as SEHNR and CDR2 as FQNEAQ (reference sequence). The V and J ends lost 5 bases and 10 bases respectively, with 12 bases between them. The CDR3 spells CASSRGVQEQFF. The DNA of the CDR3 is TGTGCCAGCAGCCGGGGAGTACAGGAGCAGTTCTTC.

V usage is TRBV27 and J usage is TRBJ2-1, with 10 bases aligning to TRBD2. The CDR3 is 17 amino acids. The germline V gene has CDR1 MNHEY and CDR2 SMNVEV (reference sequence). V lost 3 bases, J lost 1 base, and 6 bases stayed unmatched. CDR3 protein: CASSFTLAGRSYNEQFF. The CDR3 region has the DNA TGTGCCAGCAGTTTTACACTAGCGGGAAGGTCCTACAATGAGCAGTTCTTC.

V and J are TRBV28 and TRBJ1-1; D possibly corresponds to TRBD1 (6 bases). The V gene's germline CDR1 is MDHEN and CDR2 SYDVKM. The length of the CDR3 is 12 residues. Trimming stripped 6 bases from V and 8 bases from J, with 13 bases between. The DNA of the CDR3 is TGTGCCAGCAGCAAGCCAGACAGGGAAGCTTTCTTT. Protein sequence: CASSKPDREAFF.

The chain recombines TRBV18 with TRBJ1-1; 7 bases fit TRBD1. The V gene end was trimmed by 4 bases and the J gene end by 0 bases; junction bases not matched to a gene: 5. Germline CDR1 KGHSH, CDR2 LQKENI. The CDR3 loop spans 15 amino acids. CDR3 sequence reads: CASSLKTGMNTEAFF. The CDR3 DNA follows: TGTGCCAGCTCACTGAAGACAGGGATGAACACTGAAGCTTTCTTT.

This rearrangement joins TRBV5-4 to TRBJ1-2; TRBD1 matches 8 bases. The CDR3 is 15 residues long. The trim removed 0 bases at V and 3 bases at J, leaving 4 bases unmatched. The germline V gene has CDR1 SGHNT and CDR2 YYREEE (reference sequence). CDR3 amino acids: CASSLEGQAYYGYTF. The CDR3 DNA is TGTGCCAGCAGCTTGGAGGGACAGGCTTACTATGGCTACACCTTC. Full variable domain (missing parts from reference TRBV5-4 and TRBJ1-2): ETGVTQSPTHLIKTRGQQVTLRCSSQSGHNTVSWYQQALGQGPQFIFQYYREEENGRGNFPPRFSGLQFPNYSSELNVNALELDDSALYLCASSLEGQAYYGYTFGSGTRLTVV.

This chain links TRBV5-4 with TRBJ2-1, with 7 bases fitting TRBD1. The germline V gene encodes CDR1 SGHNT and CDR2 YYREEE (reference sequence). This CDR3 is built from 15 residues. The J segment lost 9 bases and the V segment lost 0 bases, leaving 9 bases of the junction unmatched. The chain's CDR3 is CASSLAGTVGFEQFF. CDR3 in DNA: TGTGCCAGCAGCTTGGCCGGGACAGTAGGCTTTGAGCAGTTCTTC.

The V and J genes are TRBV10-3 and TRBJ2-2; perhaps TRBD1 as D (5 bases). Germline V gives CDR1 ENHRY, CDR2 SYGVKD. This CDR3 has 15 amino acids. The ends were cut back, 3 bases at V and 1 base at J, with 9 bases in the middle. The CDR3 protein is CAISDRQRNTGELFF. Written as DNA, the CDR3 is TGTGCCATCAGTGACCGACAGAGGAACACCGGGGAGCTGTTTTTT.

V usage is TRBV5-1 and J usage is TRBJ2-5; 13 bases are a match to TRBD2. Germline V gives CDR1 SGHRS, CDR2 YFSETQ. Trimming cost V 4 bases and J 4 bases; bases outside gene matches: 4. The CDR3 runs to 15 residues. The CDR3 DNA reads as TGCGCCAGCAGCGGGGGACTAGCGGGGTCAGAGACCCAGTACTTC. This sequence encodes CASSGGLAGSETQYF.

V usage is TRBV6-1 and J usage is TRBJ1-5; 7 positions agree with TRBD1. With V trimmed by 2 bases and J by 7 bases, 8 bases remained unmatched. Germline CDR1 reads MNHNS; CDR2 reads SASEGT. The length of the CDR3 is 15 residues. In nucleotides, the CDR3 is TGTGCCAGCAGTGAAAGGGGGGACAGCGGACAGCCCCAGCATTTT. Translated, it gives CASSERGDSGQPQHF.

The chain is built from TRBV25-1 and TRBJ1-2; D perhaps matches TRBD1 (5 bases). Trimming removed 4 bases from V and 5 bases from J, with 8 bases in between. The CDR3 length is 12 residues. The V gene's germline CDR1 is MGHDK and CDR2 SYGVNS. This CDR3 reads CASSAGPYGYTF. The CDR3 DNA sequence: TGTGCCAGCAGTGCAGGGCCGTATGGCTACACCTTC.

The chain couples TRBV30 to TRBJ2-3; tentative D call: TRBD1 (7 bases). The CDR3 totals 16 residues. Trimming removed 0 bases at V and 4 bases at J, with 17 bases between. CDR1 and CDR2 (germline): GTSNPN, SVGIG (reference sequence). For the CDR3, the DNA is TGTGCCTGGAGTGTACCCGGCAGGGGGAGGTCAGATACGCAGTATTTT. The encoded protein is CAWSVPGRGRSDTQYF.

The chain uses TRBV19 and TRBJ2-1, with 10 bases identical to TRBD1. The CDR3 consists of 19 residues. Germline assignment: CDR1 LNHDA and CDR2 SQIVND (reference sequence). The V gene end was trimmed by 1 base and the J gene end by 4 bases; junction bases not matched to a gene: 13. CDR3 sequence: CASSIAIGTGVILYNEQFF. The CDR3 nucleotides read TGTGCCAGTAGTATAGCAATCGGGACAGGGGTAATCCTATACAATGAGCAGTTCTTC.

This clone appeared a single time. The chain couples TRBV28 to TRBJ1-3; 8 bases are a match to TRBD1. Germline V gene data show CDR1 as MDHEN and CDR2 as SYDVKM. J was trimmed by 5 bases and V by 6 bases; bases with no gene match: 9. This CDR3 region has 15 residues. The CDR3 bases are TGTGCCAGCAGCCTAGCAGACAGGGGAAGAAACACCATATATTTT. The encoded protein is CASSLADRGRNTIYF. Variable domain in full (rest from reference TRBV28 and TRBJ1-3): DVKVTQSSRYLVKRTGEKVFLECVQDMDHENMFWYRQDPGLGLRLIYFSYDVKMKEKGDIPEGYSVSREKKERFSLILESASTNQTSMYLCASSLADRGRNTIYFGEGSWLTVV.

The rearrangement joins TRBV28 to TRBJ1-1, with TRBD1 matching 8 bases. Germline trimming cut 5 bases from V and 3 bases from J; bases unmatched to any gene: 14. Germline V lookup: CDR1 MDHEN, CDR2 SYDVKM. The length of the CDR3 is 17 residues. CDR3 region: CASSPTKGQDRDTEAFF. In DNA, the CDR3 is TGTGCCAGCAGTCCGACGAAGGGACAGGATCGGGACACTGAAGCTTTCTTT.

The V gene is TRBV9, the J gene TRBJ2-5, with a weak D call TRBD2 (5 bases). The germline CDR1 and CDR2 sequences are SGDLS and YYNGEE. The length of the CDR3 is 14 residues. V lost 0 bases to trimming and J lost 0 bases, with 6 bases between them. The CDR3 region has the DNA TGTGCCAGCAGCGTAGACGGGAACCAAGAGACCCAGTACTTC. It yields the protein CASSVDGNQETQYF.

The table lists this clone with a few counts. The chain links TRBV27 to TRBJ2-5; TRBD1 matches at 12 bases. In germline, CDR1 is MNHEY, CDR2 SMNVEV (reference sequence). The CDR3 consists of 17 residues. V lost 4 bases to trimming and J lost 5 bases; unmatched junction nucleotides: 11. CDR3 in amino acids: CASSSGQGAAGLETQYF. The DNA of the CDR3 is TGTGCCAGCAGTTCGGGACAGGGGGCCGCCGGGCTGGAGACCCAGTACTTC.

The chain employs TRBV19 and TRBJ2-3, with a tentative D call TRBD1 (5 bases). This CDR3 contains 13 residues. The ends were cut back, 6 bases at V and 2 bases at J, with 9 bases in the middle. Germline assignment: CDR1 LNHDA and CDR2 SQIVND (reference sequence). This chain's CDR3 is CASSDRVTDTQYF. The CDR3 region has the DNA TGTGCCAGTAGCGACAGAGTCACAGATACGCAGTATTTT.